The rows below give T cell receptor beta chains drawn from one sample of a study of T-cell memory formation after mild COVID-19. TCRdb re-called the 5' RACE reads through MiXCR, storing one row per CDR3 protein. The profile shows hundreds of thousands of distinct CDR3 sequences, less than 25% of them singletons. Sequenced: PBMCs or a T cell subset sorted from them (not recorded which). These receptors were taken from an adult woman who had mild COVID-19 (a few samples of this study predate the infection). Cell type and time point are not known. CDR3s include the opening cysteine and the closing phenylalanine or tryptophan. The D gene is left open where the match is weak. Clone size is not always given. Where it is, it says once, few, many or a class for expanded clones.

d_call clone_size j_call v_call cdr3_nt cdr3_aa
NA few TRBJ1-4 TRBV12-3/TRBV12-4 TGTGCCAGCAGTTTTCGGGCAGGAAATGAAAAACTGTTTTTT CASSFRAGNEKLFF
TRBD2 few TRBJ2-1 TRBV2 TGTGCCAGCAGCTCCAACCAGGGACTAGCTGGCGATGAGCAGTTCTTC CASSSNQGLAGDEQFF
NA few TRBJ2-3 TRBV3-1 TGTGCCAGCAGCGCTGGGATAGATACGCAGTATTTT CASSAGIDTQYF
TRBD2 few TRBJ2-1 TRBV4-3 TGCGCCAGCAGCCTAAGAGGTAGCGGGTGGGTTCGCTCCTACAATGAGCAGTTCTTC CASSLRGSGWVRSYNEQFF
NA NA TRBJ1-4 TRBV7-6 TGTGCCAGCAGCTTAAACCAGAACCGGCAACTGTTTTTT CASSLNQNRQLFF
TRBD2 NA TRBJ2-1 TRBV7-9 TGTGCCAGCAGCTCAGCGGGGGACCGTTCGGTCTTC CASSSAGDRSVF
TRBD1 NA TRBJ2-2 TRBV19 TGTGCCAGTAGAACAGGGGGCATCAGCACCGGGGAGCTGTTTTTT CASRTGGISTGELFF
TRBD2 NA TRBJ2-4 TRBV20-1 TGCAGTGCTAGATCCGGGGGACTAGCGGCGGAAAAAAACATTCGGTACTTC CSARSGGLAAEKNIRYF
NA few TRBJ1-1 TRBV2 TGTGCCAGCAGTGATGGGGGTGGGTACACTGAAGCTTTCTTT CASSDGGGYTEAFF
NA NA TRBJ1-1 TRBV6-2/TRBV6-3 TGTGCCAGCAGTTACTCGGAGACCTTGAACACTGAAGCTTTCTTT CASSYSETLNTEAFF
NA NA TRBJ2-2 TRBV2 TGTGCCAGCAGTGAACTCGAGACCCAACTTGGGGGGGAGCTGTTTTTT CASSELETQLGGELFF
TRBD2 NA TRBJ2-7 TRBV5-4 TGTGCCAGCAGCTTCGGTGGAGCGGGGCCAAACTACGAGCAGTACTTC CASSFGGAGPNYEQYF
NA NA TRBJ2-3 TRBV18 TGTGCCAGCTCAGCTTCCGGGGCCGCCATTAGCACAGATACGCAGTATTTT CASSASGAAISTDTQYF